This record concerns one TCR beta chain sequence. Its antigen is not known. The data were taken from a study of T cell responses to AZD1222 COVID-19 vaccine. Study conclusions and caveats: Only a handful of people who got AZD1222 tested seropositive at baseline. It was only after the peak T cell response that any repertoires were sampled. Vaccine-associated CD4 TCRs ranged over spike, dominating at 160-218 and 743-854. When two AZD1222 doses had been given, Spike-specific TCR breadth and depth rose.

Produced via immunoSEQ multiplex PCR; TCRdb's table is partial and in-frame only. The sample gives more than 150,000 clones, more than 80% of which show up once; 6.1% is in the top ten. The CDR3 spans 13 residues. Unmatched junction bases numbered 3, after V lost 4 bases and J lost 4 bases. Germline CDR1 SGHRS, CDR2 YFSETQ. Sample: peripheral blood, taken on day 0 of AZD1222 vaccination. The chain recombines TRBV5-1 with TRBJ2-7; 9 bases fit TRBD2. The origin of this receptor is an adult in good health. The CDR3: CASSPAGGYEQYF. The CDR3, as DNA: TGCGCCAGCAGCCCAGCGGGAGGTTACGAGCAGTACTTC.